Listed below are T cell receptor beta chains from one sample, sequenced in a study of response to subunit inactivated influenza vaccine. TCRdb processed the RT-PCR reads anew with MiXCR; each CDR3 protein has one entry. The sample consists of roughly 700,000 distinct CDR3 sequences, around 16% of them appearing once. This material consisted of PBMCs from blood, taken approximately 12 days after vaccination. Receptors were obtained from a man in his fifties or sixties who received an inactivated influenza vaccine. The CDR3 runs from the conserved cysteine through the conserved F or W. A D gene is named only where the DNA matches it firmly. Rows give clone size only sometimes, using once, few, many, or a class for an expanded clone.

abundance: many
v_gene: TRBV29-1
d_gene: -
j_gene: TRBJ1-4
CDR3nt: TGCAGCATGAAGACAGCCATGGAAAAACTGTTTTTT
CDR3aa: CSMKTAMEKLFF

abundance: few
v_gene: TRBV18
d_gene: TRBD1
j_gene: TRBJ1-1
CDR3nt: TGTGCCAGCTCACCGAGACAGGGGTTAGGAGCTTTCTTT
CDR3aa: CASSPRQGLGAFF

abundance: few
v_gene: TRBV5-1
d_gene: -
j_gene: TRBJ2-5
CDR3nt: TGCGCCAGCAGCCGGCCCAGCGGCCCCCAAGAGACCCAGTACTTC
CDR3aa: CASSRPSGPQETQYF

abundance: few
v_gene: TRBV5-1
d_gene: TRBD2
j_gene: TRBJ2-1
CDR3nt: TGCGCCAGCAGCTTGGGGGGTAGCGGGGGCTCCTACAATGAGCAGTTCTTC
CDR3aa: CASSLGGSGGSYNEQFF

abundance: -
v_gene: TRBV2
d_gene: TRBD2
j_gene: TRBJ2-5
CDR3nt: TGTGCCAGCAGCCGGACTAGCACCCGAGAGACCCAGTACTTC
CDR3aa: CASSRTSTRETQYF

abundance: many
v_gene: TRBV6-1
d_gene: -
j_gene: TRBJ1-2
CDR3nt: TGTGCCAGCAGTGAACGACAGGCGCCGTATGGCTACACCTTC
CDR3aa: CASSERQAPYGYTF

abundance: -
v_gene: TRBV21-1
d_gene: -
j_gene: TRBJ2-7
CDR3nt: TGTGCCAGCAGCAAAGCGCAGCGGGAGTTATACGAGCAGTACTTC
CDR3aa: CASSKAQRELYEQYF

abundance: -
v_gene: TRBV6-5
d_gene: TRBD2
j_gene: TRBJ2-3
CDR3nt: TGTGCCAGCAGTTGGGGGGTAGCGGGAGATCCAGATACGCAGTATTTT
CDR3aa: CASSWGVAGDPDTQYF

abundance: -
v_gene: TRBV12-3/TRBV12-4
d_gene: TRBD1
j_gene: TRBJ2-4
CDR3nt: TGTGCCAGCAGTCAGACAGGGCGAGTCATTCAGTACTTC
CDR3aa: CASSQTGRVIQYF

abundance: few
v_gene: TRBV4-1
d_gene: -
j_gene: TRBJ2-5
CDR3nt: TGCGCCAGCAGCCAAGTGGAGACAGCACAAGAGACCCAGTACTTC
CDR3aa: CASSQVETAQETQYF

abundance: -
v_gene: TRBV12-3/TRBV12-4
d_gene: TRBD1
j_gene: TRBJ2-7
CDR3nt: TGTGCCAGCAGCCCTTCCTTCCAATTAGGGACAGGGTTCTACGAGCAGTACTTC
CDR3aa: CASSPSFQLGTGFYEQYF

abundance: -
v_gene: TRBV6-1
d_gene: TRBD2
j_gene: TRBJ2-7
CDR3nt: TGTGCCAGCAGCCGCGGGAGCCTCTTGTCTTCTCTCGAGCAGTACTTC
CDR3aa: CASSRGSLLSSLEQYF

abundance: many
v_gene: TRBV4-3
d_gene: TRBD2
j_gene: TRBJ2-1
CDR3nt: TGCGCCAGCAGCCAAGGGGCTACTAGCGGCGTCAATGAGCAGTTCTTC
CDR3aa: CASSQGATSGVNEQFF

abundance: once
v_gene: TRBV7-2
d_gene: TRBD2
j_gene: TRBJ2-1
CDR3nt: TGTGCCAGCAGCTTTAGAGCGGGAGGCCGGAATGAGCAGTTCTTC
CDR3aa: CASSFRAGGRNEQFF

abundance: few
v_gene: TRBV5-1
d_gene: -
j_gene: TRBJ2-6
CDR3nt: TGCGCCAGCAGCTTGGTAGGCAGGATGTCTGGGGCCAACGTCCTGACTTTC
CDR3aa: CASSLVGRMSGANVLTF

abundance: -
v_gene: TRBV6-6
d_gene: TRBD1
j_gene: TRBJ1-2
CDR3nt: TGTGCCAGCACGTTTGACAGGGGAGGCTACACCTTC
CDR3aa: CASTFDRGGYTF

abundance: -
v_gene: TRBV6-1
d_gene: -
j_gene: TRBJ2-7
CDR3nt: TGTGCCAGCAGTGAAGGGTGGGCCCTCTACGAGCAGTACTTC
CDR3aa: CASSEGWALYEQYF

abundance: -
v_gene: TRBV10-3
d_gene: -
j_gene: TRBJ2-3
CDR3nt: TGTGCCATCAGTGACAAGGGGTATACGCAGTATTTT
CDR3aa: CAISDKGYTQYF

abundance: -
v_gene: TRBV10-3
d_gene: -
j_gene: TRBJ2-5
CDR3nt: TGTGCCATCGGGGCTGGGCTGCAAGAGACCCAGTACTTC
CDR3aa: CAIGAGLQETQYF

abundance: many
v_gene: TRBV20-1
d_gene: -
j_gene: TRBJ1-2
CDR3nt: TGCAGTGCTAGTCTCAGGGACTATGGCTACACCTTC
CDR3aa: CSASLRDYGYTF

abundance: few
v_gene: TRBV12-3/TRBV12-4
d_gene: -
j_gene: TRBJ2-1
CDR3nt: TGTGCCAGCCGATGGGGGACCGACAATGAGCAGTTCTTC
CDR3aa: CASRWGTDNEQFF

abundance: -
v_gene: TRBV4-2
d_gene: -
j_gene: TRBJ2-5
CDR3nt: TGTGCCAGCAGCCCTACCCCCGGGGGCATCCAAGAGACCCAGTACTTC
CDR3aa: CASSPTPGGIQETQYF

abundance: -
v_gene: TRBV12-3/TRBV12-4
d_gene: -
j_gene: TRBJ1-1
CDR3nt: TGTGCCACCAAATCTAGGACTGAAGCTTTCTTT
CDR3aa: CATKSRTEAFF

abundance: few
v_gene: TRBV6-2/TRBV6-3
d_gene: TRBD1
j_gene: TRBJ2-3
CDR3nt: TGTGCCAGCACCTCCCAGGGGGTTAGCACAGATACGCAGTATTTT
CDR3aa: CASTSQGVSTDTQYF

abundance: few
v_gene: TRBV7-9
d_gene: TRBD1
j_gene: TRBJ1-6
CDR3nt: TGTGCCAGCAGCTTGATAGGACAGGGGGGAAATTCACCCCTCCACTTT
CDR3aa: CASSLIGQGGNSPLHF

abundance: few
v_gene: TRBV5-5
d_gene: TRBD2
j_gene: TRBJ2-7
CDR3nt: TGTGCCAGCAGCTTGGCCCTAGCGGGAGGGCTAGACGAGCAGTACTTC
CDR3aa: CASSLALAGGLDEQYF

abundance: few
v_gene: TRBV18
d_gene: -
j_gene: TRBJ2-1
CDR3nt: TGTGCCAGCTCTTACGACAGTGTTTTCAATGAGCAGTTCTTC
CDR3aa: CASSYDSVFNEQFF

abundance: -
v_gene: TRBV6-6
d_gene: -
j_gene: TRBJ1-6
CDR3nt: TGTGCCAGCAGTCCAATCAATAATTCACCCCTCCACTTT
CDR3aa: CASSPINNSPLHF

abundance: few
v_gene: TRBV11-2
d_gene: -
j_gene: TRBJ2-1
CDR3nt: TGTGCCAGCTGGCGGGGAGAGGGCAATCAGCAGTTCTTC
CDR3aa: CASWRGEGNQQFF

abundance: -
v_gene: TRBV12-3/TRBV12-4
d_gene: -
j_gene: TRBJ1-5
CDR3nt: TGTGCCAGCAGGCGGACAAATCAGCCCCAGCATTTT
CDR3aa: CASRRTNQPQHF

abundance: -
v_gene: TRBV29-1
d_gene: TRBD1
j_gene: TRBJ2-7
CDR3nt: TGCAGCGCCCTGACAGGGGAGGACTACGAGCAGTACTTC
CDR3aa: CSALTGEDYEQYF

abundance: -
v_gene: TRBV12-3/TRBV12-4
d_gene: -
j_gene: TRBJ2-2
CDR3nt: TGTGCCAGCAGTTTGGGGTTCCGGAACACCGGGGAGCTGTTTTTT
CDR3aa: CASSLGFRNTGELFF

abundance: -
v_gene: TRBV20-1
d_gene: -
j_gene: TRBJ1-5
CDR3nt: TGCAGTGCCAACCGGGACGGCGGATATCAGCCCCAGCATTTT
CDR3aa: CSANRDGGYQPQHF

abundance: few
v_gene: TRBV30
d_gene: -
j_gene: TRBJ2-5
CDR3nt: TGTGCCTGGACAATCGGGGGGACCCAGTACTTC
CDR3aa: CAWTIGGTQYF

abundance: many
v_gene: TRBV12-3/TRBV12-4
d_gene: TRBD1
j_gene: TRBJ1-4
CDR3nt: TGTGCCAGCAGTCTCCGGACAGGGTTAAATGAAAAACTGTTTTTT
CDR3aa: CASSLRTGLNEKLFF

abundance: few
v_gene: TRBV12-3/TRBV12-4
d_gene: -
j_gene: TRBJ2-1
CDR3nt: TGTGCCAGCAGCCTAGGACAAAGGGCCCCTGAGCAGTTCTTC
CDR3aa: CASSLGQRAPEQFF

abundance: many
v_gene: TRBV4-1
d_gene: -
j_gene: TRBJ1-5
CDR3nt: TGCGCCAGCAGCCCTGACCCCCGGCGGCCCCAGCATTTT
CDR3aa: CASSPDPRRPQHF

abundance: -
v_gene: TRBV4-3
d_gene: TRBD1
j_gene: TRBJ1-5
CDR3nt: TGCGCCAGCAGCCAAGACGCGGGACAGGGGCGAGAGGCCCAGCATTTT
CDR3aa: CASSQDAGQGREAQHF

abundance: few
v_gene: TRBV20-1
d_gene: -
j_gene: TRBJ2-2
CDR3nt: TGCAGTGCCACAGGCCGGGGGGCCACCGGGGAGCTGTTTTTT
CDR3aa: CSATGRGATGELFF

abundance: few
v_gene: TRBV15
d_gene: -
j_gene: TRBJ1-1
CDR3nt: TGTGCCACCAGCATGCGCTTGAACACTGAAGCTTTCTTT
CDR3aa: CATSMRLNTEAFF

abundance: few
v_gene: TRBV30
d_gene: TRBD2
j_gene: TRBJ2-1
CDR3nt: TGTGCCTGGAGTGGGGAATTGGGGACTAGCGGGGCCGGTGAGCAGTTCTTC
CDR3aa: CAWSGELGTSGAGEQFF

abundance: many
v_gene: TRBV7-8
d_gene: -
j_gene: TRBJ2-5
CDR3nt: TGTGCCAGCAGCTTAGGGGACGGAGTTATAGTAGGAGAGACCCAGTACTTC
CDR3aa: CASSLGDGVIVGETQYF

abundance: many
v_gene: TRBV20-1
d_gene: TRBD2
j_gene: TRBJ2-3
CDR3nt: TGCAGTGCTGGGACTAGCGCAGATACGCAGTATTTT
CDR3aa: CSAGTSADTQYF

abundance: -
v_gene: TRBV30
d_gene: -
j_gene: TRBJ2-5
CDR3nt: TGTGCCTGGAGTGTAGAGTGGGGGCCACATGGAGAGACCCAGTACTTC
CDR3aa: CAWSVEWGPHGETQYF

abundance: few
v_gene: TRBV10-3
d_gene: -
j_gene: TRBJ1-2
CDR3nt: TGTGCCATCAGTGAAGGAGACGGGTACGGCTACACCTTC
CDR3aa: CAISEGDGYGYTF

abundance: few
v_gene: TRBV7-2
d_gene: -
j_gene: TRBJ2-1
CDR3nt: TGTGCCAGCAGCCGTGGAGGGGGCGCCGGCTACAATGAGCAGTTCTTC
CDR3aa: CASSRGGGAGYNEQFF

abundance: few
v_gene: TRBV5-1
d_gene: TRBD2
j_gene: TRBJ2-1
CDR3nt: TGCGCCAGCAGCTTGGCATTGGCGGGGGGTGGGTACAATGAGCAGTTCTTC
CDR3aa: CASSLALAGGGYNEQFF

abundance: -
v_gene: TRBV4-2
d_gene: -
j_gene: TRBJ2-3
CDR3nt: TGTGCCAGCAGCCAAGTGGAAGATACGCAGTATTTT
CDR3aa: CASSQVEDTQYF

abundance: -
v_gene: TRBV4-2
d_gene: TRBD2
j_gene: TRBJ2-7
CDR3nt: TGTGCCAGCAGCCAAGATAGCGGGTGGGAGCAGTACTTC
CDR3aa: CASSQDSGWEQYF